Here is one T cell receptor (beta chain) with its context. What it recognizes is unknown. This record comes from a study of shared clonotypes between healthy human individuals. Over several immunoSEQ plates, each subset's genomic DNA was distributed in even portions. In the source study's methods: Junction-only sequences without quality scores were provided by ImmunoSEQ, so filtering was different. TCRdb's copy holds only in-frame clones and misses some; the assay was immunoSEQ multiplex PCR. The D gene and trimming were derived from the DNA, and the V and J assignments and clone size from that table. This sample has about a million clones; roughly 80% occur once, and the top ten carry about 1.5%. Study conclusions and caveats: Represented diversity (both genetic and exposure-history) was limited by the small number of donors. Larger richness was generally estimated for naive than memory subsets.

CDR3 length equals 14 residues. Germline assignment: CDR1 ENHRY and CDR2 SYGVKD. V lost 5 bases and J lost 3; bases outside the gene matches: 4. The sequencing sample was made of memory CD4+ T cells sorted from blood. As to subset: CD45RA-negative fraction. This sequence was found in a man aged 18 to 35 in good health. This chain uses TRBV10-3 with TRBJ1-1, with 9 bases fitting TRBD1. CDR3 protein: CAISRTGADTEAFF. The CDR3 nucleotides read TGTGCCATCAGTAGGACAGGGGCGGACACTGAAGCTTTCTTT.